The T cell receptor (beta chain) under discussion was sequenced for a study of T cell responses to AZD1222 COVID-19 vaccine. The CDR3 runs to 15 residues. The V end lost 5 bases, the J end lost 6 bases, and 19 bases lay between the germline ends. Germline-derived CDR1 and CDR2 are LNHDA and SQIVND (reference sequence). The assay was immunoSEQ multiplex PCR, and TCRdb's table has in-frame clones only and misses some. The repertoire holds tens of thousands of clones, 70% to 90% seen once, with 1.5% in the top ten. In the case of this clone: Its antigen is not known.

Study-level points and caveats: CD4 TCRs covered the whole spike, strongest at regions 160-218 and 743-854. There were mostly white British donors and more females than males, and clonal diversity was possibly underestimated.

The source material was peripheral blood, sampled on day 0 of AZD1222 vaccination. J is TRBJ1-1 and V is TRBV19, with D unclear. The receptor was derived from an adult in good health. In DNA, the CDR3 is TGTGCCAGTAGTTCACCCTACTCTTCAAGTGCTGAAGCTTTCTTT. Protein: CASSSPYSSSAEAFF.